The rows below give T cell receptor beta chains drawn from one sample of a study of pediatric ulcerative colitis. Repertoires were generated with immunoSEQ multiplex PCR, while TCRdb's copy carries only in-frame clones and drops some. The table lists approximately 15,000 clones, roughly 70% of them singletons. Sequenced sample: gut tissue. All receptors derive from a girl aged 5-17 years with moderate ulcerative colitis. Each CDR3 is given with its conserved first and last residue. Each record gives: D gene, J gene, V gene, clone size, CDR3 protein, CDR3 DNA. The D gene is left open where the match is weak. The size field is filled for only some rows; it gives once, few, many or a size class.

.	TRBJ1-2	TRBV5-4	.	CASRLDSYGYTF	TGTGCCAGCAGACTGGACAGCTATGGCTACACCTTC
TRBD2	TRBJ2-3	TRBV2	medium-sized	CASSDKRDEYLITDTQYF	TGTGCCAGCAGTGACAAGCGGGACGAATACCTTATCACAGATACGCAGTATTTT
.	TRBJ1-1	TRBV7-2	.	CASSPRALGAFF	TGTGCCAGCAGCCCCCGGGCCCTAGGAGCTTTCTTT
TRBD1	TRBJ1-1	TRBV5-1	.	CASSLALQGMNTEAFF	TGCGCCAGCAGCTTGGCCCTACAGGGGATGAACACTGAAGCTTTCTTT
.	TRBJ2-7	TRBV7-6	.	CASSLRASEIYEQYF	TGTGCCAGCAGCCTCAGAGCCAGCGAAATCTACGAGCAGTACTTC
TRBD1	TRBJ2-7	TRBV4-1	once	CASSRIQGATFYEQYF	TGCGCCAGCAGCCGCATACAGGGGGCTACTTTCTACGAGCAGTACTTC
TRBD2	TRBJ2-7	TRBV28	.	CASSFRLAGVVYEQYF	TGTGCCAGCAGTTTCCGGCTAGCGGGGGTCGTCTACGAGCAGTACTTC
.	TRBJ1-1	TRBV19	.	CASSMGNRLEAFF	TGTGCCAGTAGTATGGGGAATCGTCTTGAAGCTTTCTTT
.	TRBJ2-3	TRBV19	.	CASRSPRAGTDTQYF	TGTGCCAGTAGGTCCCCTCGGGCCGGGACAGATACGCAGTATTTT
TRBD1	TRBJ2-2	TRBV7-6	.	CASSLRAGGPGELFF	TGTGCCAGCAGCTTACGGGCAGGGGGTCCCGGGGAGCTGTTTTTT
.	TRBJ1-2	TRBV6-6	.	CASSYLDGSYGYTF	TGTGCCAGCAGTTACTTGGACGGTTCCTATGGCTACACCTTC
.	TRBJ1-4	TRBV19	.	CASRPQNEKLFF	TGTGCCAGTAGGCCGCAGAATGAAAAACTGTTTTTT
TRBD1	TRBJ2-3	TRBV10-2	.	CASTWDRATDTQYF	TGCGCCAGCACCTGGGACAGGGCTACAGATACGCAGTATTTT
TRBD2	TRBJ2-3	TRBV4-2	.	CASSQRESTDTQYF	TGTGCCAGCAGCCAGCGGGAGAGCACAGATACGCAGTATTTT
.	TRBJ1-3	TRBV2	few	CASSVPSTGNTIYF	TGTGCCAGCAGTGTCCCGAGCACCGGAAACACCATATATTTT
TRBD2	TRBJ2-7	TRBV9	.	CASSVGLAGYEQYF	TGTGCCAGCAGCGTAGGTCTAGCGGGATACGAGCAGTACTTC
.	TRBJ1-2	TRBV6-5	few	CASRRRNYGYTF	TGTGCCAGCAGAAGGAGAAACTATGGCTACACCTTC
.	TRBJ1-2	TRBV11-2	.	CASSFSRDGSNYGYTF	TGTGCCAGCAGCTTCTCCAGGGACGGCTCTAACTATGGCTACACCTTC
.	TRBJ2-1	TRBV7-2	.	CASSLLAGEQFF	TGTGCCAGCAGCTTACTCGCAGGTGAGCAGTTCTTC
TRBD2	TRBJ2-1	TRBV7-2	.	CASSGLAGLYNEQFF	TGTGCCAGCAGCGGGCTAGCGGGACTATACAATGAGCAGTTCTTC
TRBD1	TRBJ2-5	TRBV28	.	CASSLPGGAQETQYF	TGTGCCAGCAGTTTGCCAGGGGGTGCCCAAGAGACCCAGTACTTC
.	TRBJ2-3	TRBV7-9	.	CASSFSLPQADTQYF	TGTGCCAGCAGCTTCAGCCTCCCACAGGCTGATACGCAGTATTTT
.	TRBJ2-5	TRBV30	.	CAWSGGRGATQYF	TGTGCCTGGAGTGGTGGGCGAGGGGCGACCCAGTACTTC
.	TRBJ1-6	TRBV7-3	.	CASSLTWPNSPLHF	TGTGCCAGCAGCTTAACGTGGCCGAATTCACCCCTCCACTTT